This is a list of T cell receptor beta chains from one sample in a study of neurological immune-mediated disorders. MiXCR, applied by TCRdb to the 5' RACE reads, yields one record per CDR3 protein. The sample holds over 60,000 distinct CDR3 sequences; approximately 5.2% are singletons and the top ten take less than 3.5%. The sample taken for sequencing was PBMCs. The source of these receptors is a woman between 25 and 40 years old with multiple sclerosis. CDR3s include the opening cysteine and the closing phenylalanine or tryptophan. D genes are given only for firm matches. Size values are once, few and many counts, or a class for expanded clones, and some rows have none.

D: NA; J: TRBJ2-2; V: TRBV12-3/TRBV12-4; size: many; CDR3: CASSFFGSGELFF; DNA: TGTGCCAGCAGTTTTTTTGGCTCCGGGGAGCTGTTTTTT
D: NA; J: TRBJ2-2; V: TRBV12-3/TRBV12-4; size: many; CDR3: CASSLVGGPGKGELFF; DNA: TGTGCCAGCAGTTTAGTGGGGGGGCCGGGGAAAGGGGAGCTGTTTTTT
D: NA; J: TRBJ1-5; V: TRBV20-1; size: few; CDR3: CSASPWAGPGNQPQHF; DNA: TGCAGTGCTAGCCCATGGGCGGGGCCGGGCAATCAGCCCCAGCATTTT
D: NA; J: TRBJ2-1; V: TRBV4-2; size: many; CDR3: CASSQFSGIEQFF; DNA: TGTGCCAGCAGCCAATTCTCGGGTATTGAGCAGTTCTTC
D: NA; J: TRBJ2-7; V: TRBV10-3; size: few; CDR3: CAITLSPGSEQYF; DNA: TGTGCCATCACTTTGTCCCCAGGGAGCGAGCAGTACTTC
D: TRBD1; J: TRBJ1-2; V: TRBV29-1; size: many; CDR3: CSVPVPSPRDRGVRGYTF; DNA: TGCAGCGTCCCAGTGCCTTCCCCCCGGGACAGGGGAGTTCGTGGCTACACCTTC
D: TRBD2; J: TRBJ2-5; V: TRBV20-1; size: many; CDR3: CSARLAGEETQYF; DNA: TGCAGTGCTAGACTAGCGGGGGAAGAGACCCAGTACTTC
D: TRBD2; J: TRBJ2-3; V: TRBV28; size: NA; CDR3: CASSLVSGGGTDTQYF; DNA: TGTGCCAGCAGTTTGGTTAGCGGGGGGGGAACAGATACGCAGTATTTT
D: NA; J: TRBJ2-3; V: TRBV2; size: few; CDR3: CASSEVGAGSTDTQYF; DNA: TGTGCCAGCAGTGAAGTGGGGGCGGGGAGCACAGATACGCAGTATTTT
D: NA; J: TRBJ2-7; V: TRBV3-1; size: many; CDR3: CASSLDSGFSSYEQYF; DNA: TGTGCCAGCAGCCTTGACTCCGGGTTTTCCTCCTACGAGCAGTACTTC
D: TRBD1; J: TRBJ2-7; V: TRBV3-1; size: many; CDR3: CASSPRTGTTYEQYF; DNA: TGTGCCAGCAGCCCCCGGACAGGGACCACCTACGAGCAGTACTTC
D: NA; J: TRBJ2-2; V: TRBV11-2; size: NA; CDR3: CASSLWGAANTGELFF; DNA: TGTGCCAGCAGCTTATGGGGGGCGGCGAACACCGGGGAGCTGTTTTTT
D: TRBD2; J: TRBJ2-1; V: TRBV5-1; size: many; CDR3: CASRIAGGVNNEQFF; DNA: TGCGCCAGCAGAATAGCGGGGGGGGTAAACAATGAGCAGTTCTTC
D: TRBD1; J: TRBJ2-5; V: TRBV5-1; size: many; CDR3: CASSFRDSQETQYF; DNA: TGCGCCAGCAGCTTCCGGGACAGCCAAGAGACCCAGTACTTC
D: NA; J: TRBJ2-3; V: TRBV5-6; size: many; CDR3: CASSLYLARRTDTQYF; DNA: TGTGCCAGCAGCTTGTACCTGGCGAGACGCACAGATACGCAGTATTTT
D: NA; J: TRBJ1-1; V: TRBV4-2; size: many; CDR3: CASSQEGRGNTEAFF; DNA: TGTGCCAGCAGCCAAGAGGGACGAGGGAACACTGAAGCTTTCTTT
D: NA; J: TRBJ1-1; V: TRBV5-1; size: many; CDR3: CASSAGIESEAFF; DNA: TGCGCCAGCAGCGCGGGAATTGAGTCTGAAGCTTTCTTT
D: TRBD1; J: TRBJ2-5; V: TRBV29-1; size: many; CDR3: CSVQGAGAETQYF; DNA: TGCAGCGTTCAGGGGGCCGGGGCAGAGACCCAGTACTTC
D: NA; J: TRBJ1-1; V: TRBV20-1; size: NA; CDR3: CGTSAMNTEAFF; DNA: TGCGGGACCTCGGCAATGAACACTGAAGCTTTCTTT
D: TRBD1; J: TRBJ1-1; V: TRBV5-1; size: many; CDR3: CASSLAADSGGSEAFF; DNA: TGCGCCAGCAGCTTGGCAGCGGACTCAGGGGGGTCTGAAGCTTTCTTT
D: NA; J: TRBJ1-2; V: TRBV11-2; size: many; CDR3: CASSLSSVGGYTF; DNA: TGTGCCAGCAGCTTATCGTCCGTTGGGGGCTACACCTTC
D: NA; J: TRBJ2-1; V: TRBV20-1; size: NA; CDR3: CSARGAEEQFF; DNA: TGCAGTGCTAGAGGGGCCGAAGAGCAGTTCTTC
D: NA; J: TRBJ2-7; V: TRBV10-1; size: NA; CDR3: CASSEYGGTSYEQYF; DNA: TGCGCCAGCAGTGAATATGGCGGGACGAGCTACGAGCAGTACTTC
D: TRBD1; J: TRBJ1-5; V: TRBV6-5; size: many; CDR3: CASRNRGWNQPQNF; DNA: TGTGCCAGCAGGAACAGGGGATGGAATCAGCCCCAGAATTTT
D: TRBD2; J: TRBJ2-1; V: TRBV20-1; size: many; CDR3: CSAVGGGFNEQFF; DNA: TGCAGTGCTGTCGGGGGGGGGTTCAATGAGCAGTTCTTC
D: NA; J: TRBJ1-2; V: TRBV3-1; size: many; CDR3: CASSQATKNYGYTF; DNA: TGTGCCAGCAGCCAAGCGACAAAAAACTATGGCTACACCTTC
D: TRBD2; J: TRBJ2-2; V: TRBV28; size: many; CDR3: CASRSSGRDTGELFF; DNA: TGTGCCAGCAGAAGTAGCGGGAGGGACACCGGGGAGCTGTTTTTT
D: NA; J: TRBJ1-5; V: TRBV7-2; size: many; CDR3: CASSLSPGGQPQHF; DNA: TGTGCCAGCAGCCTCTCCCCGGGAGGTCAGCCCCAGCATTTT
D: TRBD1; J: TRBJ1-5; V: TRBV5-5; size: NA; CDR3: CASSPGQSNQPQNF; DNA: TGTGCCAGCAGCCCGGGACAGAGCAATCAGCCCCAGAATTTT
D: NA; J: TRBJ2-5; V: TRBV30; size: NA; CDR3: CAWSEKQETQYF; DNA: TGTGCCTGGAGTGAAAAACAAGAGACCCAGTACTTC
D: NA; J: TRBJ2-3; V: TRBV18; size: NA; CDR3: CASSPRPFDTQYF; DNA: TGTGCCAGCTCACCCCGACCCTTTGATACGCAGTATTTT
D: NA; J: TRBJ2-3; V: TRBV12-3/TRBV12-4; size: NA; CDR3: CASSQRGTSRAGTDTQYF; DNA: TGTGCCAGCAGCCAGAGGGGGACCTCTCGGGCCGGCACAGATACGCAGTATTTT
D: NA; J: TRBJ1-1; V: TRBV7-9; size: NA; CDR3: CASSPLGGPTEAFF; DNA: TGTGCCAGCAGCCCCCTGGGGGGGCCCACTGAAGCTTTCTTT
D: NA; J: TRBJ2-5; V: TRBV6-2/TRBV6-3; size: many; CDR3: CASSSGSAQETQYF; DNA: TGTGCCAGCAGTTCCGGCAGCGCCCAAGAGACCCAGTACTTC